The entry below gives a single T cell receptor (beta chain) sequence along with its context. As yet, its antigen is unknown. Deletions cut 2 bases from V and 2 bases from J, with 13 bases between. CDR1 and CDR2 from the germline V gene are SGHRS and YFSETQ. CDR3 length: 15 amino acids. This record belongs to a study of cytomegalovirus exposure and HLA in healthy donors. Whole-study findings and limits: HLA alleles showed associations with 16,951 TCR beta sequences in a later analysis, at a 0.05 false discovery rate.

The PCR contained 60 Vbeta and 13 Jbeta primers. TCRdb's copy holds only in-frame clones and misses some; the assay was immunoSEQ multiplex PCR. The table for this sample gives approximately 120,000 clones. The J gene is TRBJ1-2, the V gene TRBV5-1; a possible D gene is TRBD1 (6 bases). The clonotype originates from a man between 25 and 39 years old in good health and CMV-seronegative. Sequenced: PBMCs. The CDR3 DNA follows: TGCGCCAGCAGCTTAGATGACAGGCGGAACTATGGCTACACCTTC. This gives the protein CASSLDDRRNYGYTF.